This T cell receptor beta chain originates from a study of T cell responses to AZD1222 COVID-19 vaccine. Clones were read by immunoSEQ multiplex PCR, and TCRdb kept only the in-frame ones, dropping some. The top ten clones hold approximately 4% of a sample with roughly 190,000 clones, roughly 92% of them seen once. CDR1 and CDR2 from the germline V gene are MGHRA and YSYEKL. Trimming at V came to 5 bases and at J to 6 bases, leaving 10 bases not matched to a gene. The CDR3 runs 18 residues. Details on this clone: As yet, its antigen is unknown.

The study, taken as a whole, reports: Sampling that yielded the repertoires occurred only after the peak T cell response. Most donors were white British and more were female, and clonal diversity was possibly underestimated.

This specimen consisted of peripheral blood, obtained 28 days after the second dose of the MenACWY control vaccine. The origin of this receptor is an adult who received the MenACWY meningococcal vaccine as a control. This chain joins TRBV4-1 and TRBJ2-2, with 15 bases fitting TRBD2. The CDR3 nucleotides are TGCGCCAGCAGCGGTGGGGAGGGGACTAGCGGGAGGTCCGGGGAGCTGTTTTTT. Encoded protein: CASSGGEGTSGRSGELFF.